This TCR beta chain is from a study of cytomegalovirus exposure and HLA in healthy donors. The PCR used 60 Vbeta and 13 Jbeta primers. Produced via immunoSEQ multiplex PCR; TCRdb's table is partial and in-frame only. This table has about 150,000 clones, about three fifths appearing once. This clone was seen more than once but under ten times. J gave up 0 bases and V 5 bases, and 8 bases lay outside the gene matches. This CDR3 has 16 amino acids. Germline loops: CDR1 SGHTA, CDR2 FQGNSA. The J gene is TRBJ2-7, the V gene TRBV7-2; 9 bases align to TRBD1. This sequence was found in a woman aged 55-69 years in good health and CMV-seropositive. The specimen was PBMCs. This CDR3 reads CASSKITGGPSYEQYF. The CDR3 coding sequence is TGTGCCAGCAGCAAAATCACAGGGGGCCCCTCCTACGAGCAGTACTTC.